This entry lists 31 T cell receptor beta chains sequenced from one sample in a study of blood T cells in healthy people across ages. With a J-beta primer mix and a sample-barcoded 5' primer, a second PCR ran about 7 to 12 cycles. TCRdb used MiXCR to reprocess the 5' RACE reads, holding one entry per CDR3 protein. There are approximately 1.5 million distinct CDR3 sequences in the sample; approximately 39% occur only once, and around 4% lies in the top ten. The sample taken for sequencing was blood. Receptors originate from a woman aged 18-30 years in good health.

This clonotype was detected a few times. This sequence joins TRBV6-6 and TRBJ2-1; 7 bases align to TRBD1. The germline V gene encodes CDR1 MNHNY and CDR2 SVGAGI (reference sequence). This CDR3 is 14 amino acids long. J lost 9 bases, V lost 2 bases, and 7 bases had no gene match. In DNA, the CDR3 is TGTGCCAGCAGTTACGGCCAGGGGGTCGTTGAGCAGTTCTTC. Translation: CASSYGQGVVEQFF.

This clonotype was seen more than once but under ten times. The chain recombines TRBV5-1 with TRBJ2-1; 10 nucleotides match TRBD1. Germline V gene sequence: CDR1 SGHRS, CDR2 YFSETQ. The V gene end was trimmed by 0 bases and the J gene end by 4 bases; junction bases not matched to a gene: 4. CDR3 size: 16 residues. For the CDR3, the DNA is TGCGCCAGCAGCTTGGCCAGGGACAGGGGTTACAATGAGCAGTTCTTC. Its protein product is CASSLARDRGYNEQFF.

This chain uses TRBV5-1 with TRBJ2-5, with D tentatively TRBD2 (5 bases). The CDR3 has 15 residues. The V end lost 0 bases, the J end lost 1 base, and 10 bases lay between the germline ends. Germline values: CDR1 SGHRS, CDR2 YFSETQ. CDR3 residues: CASSLVASSQETQYF. In nucleotides, the CDR3 is TGCGCCAGCAGCTTGGTAGCTAGCAGCCAAGAGACCCAGTACTTC.

As DNA, the CDR3 is TGTGCCAGCAGTGAAGGGGGGGGCAATTTCTACGAGCAGTACTTC. Amino acids: CASSEGGGNFYEQYF. The V call is TRBV6-1, the J call TRBJ2-5, with D tentatively TRBD2 (7 bases). The J call may be mistaken, given a closer DNA end match to TRBJ2-7. The CDR3 consists of 15 residues. Germline assignment: CDR1 MNHNS and CDR2 SASEGT.

CDR3 sequence reads: CASSPDGGTGYYEQYF. The CDR3 coding sequence is TGTGCCAGCAGCCCAGATGGGGGGACAGGATACTACGAGCAGTACTTC. The chain carries TRBV14 and TRBJ2-7; 8 positions match TRBD1. This CDR3 contains 16 residues. Unmatched junction bases numbered 11, after V lost 4 bases and J lost 3 bases. Germline V CDR1 and CDR2: SGHDN, FVKESK.

V gene TRBV7-9 combines with J gene TRBJ2-1, with TRBD2 matching over 13 bases. Germline values: CDR1 SEHNR, CDR2 FQNEAQ (reference sequence). V shed 1 base, J shed 5 bases, and the junction held 11 bases outside the gene matches. The CDR3 has 19 amino acids. The CDR3 is CASSLGGTSGNGPNNEQFF. CDR3 in DNA: TGTGCCAGCAGCTTAGGGGGGACTAGCGGGAATGGCCCCAACAATGAGCAGTTCTTC.

The V gene is TRBV5-8, the J gene TRBJ2-7; D uncertain. Per the germline V gene, CDR1 is SGHTS and CDR2 is YDEGEE. The V end was cut by 6 bases, the J end by 3 bases, with 19 bases between. CDR3 length: 15 amino acids. CDR3 coding DNA: TGTGCCAGCAACTTAGATGCGGCAGGAAACTACGAGCAGTACTTC. Amino acids: CASNLDAAGNYEQYF.

The chain employs TRBV20-1 and TRBJ2-4; either TRBD1 or TRBD2 may fit D (5 bases each). The J call is in doubt because the DNA end fits TRBJ2-7 better. The V gene's germline CDR1 is DFQATT and CDR2 SNEGSKA (reference sequence). The CDR3 spans 16 residues. Written as DNA, the CDR3 is TGCAGTGCTGGAACCGGGACCGCTTTTGGGGCCTACGAGCAGTACTTC. This codes for CSAGTGTAFGAYEQYF.

This chain joins TRBV20-1 and TRBJ2-7, with D tentatively TRBD1 (7 bases). Germline assignment: CDR1 DFQATT and CDR2 SNEGSKA (reference sequence). The CDR3 is 14 residues long. Trimming cost V 6 bases and J 7 bases, with 22 bases left between them. The CDR3 nucleotides are TGCAGTGCCCCGCTCCGCCAGGGGGGCAATGAGCAGTACTTC. Translation: CSAPLRQGGNEQYF.

This clonotype has just a few counts. The genes are TRBV7-2 and TRBJ2-1; 7 positions match TRBD2. Germline-derived CDR1 and CDR2 are SGHTA and FQGNSA. This CDR3 comprises 16 residues. V shed 2 bases and J 3 bases; nucleotides not matched to a gene: 7. The DNA for the CDR3 is TGTGCCAGCAGCTTACGGTGGCGGGAGAGCTACAATGAGCAGTTCTTC. Translated: CASSLRWRESYNEQFF.

The chain combines TRBV18 with TRBJ2-1; the D call may be TRBD1 or TRBD2 (5 bases each). V was cut by 0 bases and J by 13 bases, with 22 bases left in between. The CDR3 is made up of 16 amino acids. Germline loops: CDR1 KGHSH, CDR2 LQKENI. CDR3 nucleotide sequence: TGTGCCAGCTCACCACCGGTCGTAGGGACGTATGGGACCCAGTTCTTC. Amino acid sequence: CASSPPVVGTYGTQFF.

This clonotype occurred a few times. CDR3: CSATRDAFSYEQYF. CDR3 bases: TGCAGTGCTACCCGGGACGCTTTCTCCTACGAGCAGTACTTC. The V and J genes are TRBV20-1 and TRBJ2-7; TRBD1 or TRBD2 may be the D gene (5 bases each). This CDR3 is 14 amino acids long. Germline CDR1 reads DFQATT; CDR2 reads SNEGSKA (reference sequence). The V end was cut by 4 bases, the J end by 0 bases, with 13 bases between.

The chain is built from TRBV11-2 and TRBJ2-1; 8 bases fit TRBD1. Unmatched junction bases numbered 12, after V lost 6 bases and J lost 8 bases. This CDR3 spans 15 amino acids. Germline-derived CDR1 and CDR2 are SGHAT and FQNNGV. The CDR3 reads CASRTRGTGRDEQFF. The CDR3, as DNA: TGTGCCAGCAGAACAAGAGGGACAGGAAGGGATGAGCAGTTCTTC. The full variable domain, with the rest looked up from reference TRBV11-2 and TRBJ2-1, is EAGVAQSPRYKIIEKRQSVAFWCNPISGHATLYWYQQILGQGPKLLIQFQNNGVVDDSQLPKDRFSAERLKGVDSTLKIQPAKLEDSAVYLCASRTRGTGRDEQFFGPGTRLTVL.

The CDR3 here is CASSPGGKTQYF. For the CDR3, the DNA is TGTGCCAGCAGCCCCGGGGGGAAGACCCAGTACTTC. This chain connects TRBV11-2 to TRBJ2-5; 7 bases are shared with TRBD2. The CDR3 has 12 amino acids. Losses at the gene ends were 5 bases for V and 6 bases for J; bases not matched to a gene: 3. CDR1 is SGHAT and CDR2 is FQNNGV in the germline V gene.

This clonotype was seen many times. This chain uses TRBV7-2 with TRBJ2-1, with 16 bases that match TRBD2. The CDR3 covers 20 residues. The trim removed 2 bases at V and 7 bases at J, leaving 14 bases unmatched. Germline CDR1 and CDR2: SGHTA and FQGNSA. The CDR3 DNA reads as TGTGCCAGCAGCTTACCCCCCGGGACTAGCGGGGGGGCCATTAGAAATGAGCAGTTCTTC. It codes for CASSLPPGTSGGAIRNEQFF.

This clonotype came up once. V gene TRBV24-1 combines with J gene TRBJ2-4; D gene uncertain. The J call may be incorrect, as the DNA end agrees better with TRBJ2-7. The CDR3 has 14 amino acids. Germline CDR1 and CDR2: KGHDR and SFDVKD. The CDR3 spells CATSDTKRGYEQYF. The CDR3, as DNA: TGTGCCACCAGTGACACAAAACGAGGCTACGAGCAGTACTTC.

The chain uses TRBV3-1 and TRBJ2-5; 9 positions match TRBD2. The CDR3 sequence is 14 residues long. V lost 4 bases, J lost 11 bases, and 11 bases stayed unmatched. Germline CDR1 reads LGHDT; CDR2 reads YNNKEL (reference sequence). CDR3 sequence (DNA): TGTGCCAGCAGCCTCGCGGGGGGGAGTCAGGAGCAGTACTTC. Translating gives CASSLAGGSQEQYF.

The chain uses TRBV27 and TRBJ1-6; D gene unclear. V was clipped by 1 base and J by 9 bases, with 19 bases between them. The CDR3 contains 17 residues. Germline V lookup: CDR1 MNHEY, CDR2 SMNVEV (reference sequence). CDR3 protein: CASSLFYKELIGSPLHF. The CDR3 DNA is TGTGCCAGCAGTTTATTTTACAAGGAGCTGATCGGTTCACCCCTCCACTTT.

This clonotype has a count of ten or more. A much more abundant neighbour one base away suggests this may be a read error. The chain uses TRBV29-1 and TRBJ1-2; D not resolved. The V end was cut by 3 bases, the J end by 4 bases, with 18 bases between. CDR1 is SQVTM, CDR2 ANQGSEA, per germline. The CDR3 runs 15 residues. The DNA of the CDR3 is TGCAGCGTTGAGGGGAGGTCGAGCAACATCTATGGCTACACCTTC. Encoded protein: CSVEGRSSNIYGYTF.

V usage is TRBV20-1 and J usage is TRBJ2-3; TRBD2 agrees at 8 bases. The V gene's germline CDR1 is DFQATT and CDR2 SNEGSKA (reference sequence). There are 15 residues in the CDR3. Trimming removed 3 bases from V and 3 bases from J; junction bases left unmatched: 8. CDR3 loop: CSASAFAGGTDTQYF. In DNA, the CDR3 is TGCAGTGCTAGTGCCTTCGCGGGAGGTACAGATACGCAGTATTTT.

The chain employs TRBV28 and TRBJ2-1; 11 bases are a match to TRBD2. CDR1 is MDHEN and CDR2 is SYDVKM in the germline V gene. The CDR3 extends over 15 amino acids. After removal of 6 bases from V and 1 base from J, the junction contained 2 bases not matched to a gene. In nucleotides, the CDR3 is TGTGCCAGCAGGCGACTAGCGGGGTCCTACAATGAGCAGTTCTTC. As protein: CASRRLAGSYNEQFF.

At least ten counts were recorded for this clonotype. At one of its ends the junction is not consistent with the germline gene, which may arise from a read error. The chain uses TRBV10-3 and TRBJ2-3; 9 bases map to TRBD2. Germline CDR1 reads ENHRY; CDR2 reads SYGVKD. The length of the CDR3 is 14 residues. The CDR3 reads CAISAGTSKDTQYF. In nucleotides, the CDR3 is TGTGCCATCAGTGCCGGGACTAGCAAAGATACGCAGTATTTT.

The V and J genes are TRBV6-5 and TRBJ2-5; perhaps TRBD2 as D (7 bases). This CDR3 is 13 amino acids long. Looked up from germline, CDR1 is MNHEY and CDR2 is SVGAGI. V lost 5 bases, J lost 8 bases, and 15 bases lay in between. In DNA form, the CDR3 reads TGTGCCAGCAGTAATGCGGGGGCGCGCACCCAGTACTTC. Translating gives CASSNAGARTQYF.

This clonotype was seen more than once but under ten times. The chain has TRBV7-9 and TRBJ1-6; D not certain. V lost 4 bases and J lost 5, with 6 bases in between. Germline V gene data show CDR1 as SEHNR and CDR2 as FQNEAQ (reference sequence). The CDR3 has 13 amino acids. The CDR3 coding sequence is TGTGCCAGCAGCTCAGTGGATAATTCACCCCTCCACTTT. This gives the protein CASSSVDNSPLHF.

This chain links TRBV20-1 with TRBJ2-3; 10 bases are shared with TRBD1. J was trimmed by 3 bases and V by 6 bases; bases with no gene match: 9. The CDR3 is made up of 15 amino acids. From germline, CDR1 is DFQATT and CDR2 SNEGSKA (reference sequence). The CDR3 loop reads CSAGKTGGRTDTQYF. The CDR3 DNA reads TGCAGTGCAGGGAAGACAGGGGGCAGGACAGATACGCAGTATTTT.

The chain couples TRBV7-8 to TRBJ2-7; 7 nucleotides line up with TRBD2. The last part of the DNA fits TRBJ2-5 better; the J call may be wrong. Germline-derived CDR1 and CDR2 are SGHVS and FQNEAQ. The CDR3 totals 16 residues. CDR3 nucleotide sequence: TGTGCCAGCAGCTTAGGGAGACGAGCGGGGCAAGAGACCCAGTACTTC. This gives the protein CASSLGRRAGQETQYF.

The CDR3 reads CAVQVEMGYNEQFF. The DNA for the CDR3 is TGTGCCGTACAGGTGGAGATGGGTTACAATGAGCAGTTCTTC. The rearrangement links TRBV19 to TRBJ2-1, with D tentatively TRBD1 (5 bases). Looked up from germline, CDR1 is LNHDA and CDR2 is SQIVND (reference sequence). V was shortened by 11 bases and J by 4 bases, with 18 bases between the two germline ends. The CDR3 runs to 14 residues.

This clonotype was detected a few times. The rearrangement uses TRBV21-1 and TRBJ1-2. TRBV21-1 is given as a pseudogene. The CDR3 sequence is 14 residues long. The CDR3 loop is CASTMERGGDGYTF. The CDR3 DNA sequence: TGTGCCAGCACCATGGAGAGAGGTGGAGATGGCTACACCTTC.

The genes are TRBV11-2 and TRBJ2-3, with D possibly being TRBD1 (7 bases). The CDR3 totals 16 residues. Germline V gives CDR1 SGHAT, CDR2 FQNNGV. The ends were cut back, 6 bases at V and 4 bases at J, with 20 bases in the middle. CDR3 sequence (DNA): TGTGCCAGCAGGCCGGAGGGACAGAGACCTGCAGATACGCAGTATTTT. Translation gives CASRPEGQRPADTQYF.

The V and J genes are TRBV4-3 and TRBJ2-1; D perhaps matches TRBD2 (5 bases). V lost 5 bases and J 6 bases, leaving 26 bases between the germline ends. The CDR3 length is 18 residues. Germline loops: CDR1 LGHNA, CDR2 YSLEER. The CDR3 sequence: CASSYKKGLRDNSNEQFF. Here the CDR3 DNA reads TGCGCCAGCAGCTATAAGAAGGGATTGAGGGATAACTCCAATGAGCAGTTCTTC.

The V gene is TRBV29-1, the J gene TRBJ1-2, with D unresolved. There are 11 residues in the CDR3. CDR1 is SQVTM and CDR2 is ANQGSEA in the germline V gene. The ends were cut back, 8 bases at V and 3 bases at J, with 10 bases in the middle. CDR3 nucleotides: TGCAGCCCCCGGTGGGACTATGGCTACACCTTC. Amino acid sequence: CSPRWDYGYTF.